The 11 T cell receptor beta chains presented below share a single source sample, sequenced in a study of cytomegalovirus exposure and HLA in healthy donors. The PCR ran on 60 Vbeta and 13 Jbeta primers. TCRdb's copy holds only in-frame clones and misses some; the assay was immunoSEQ multiplex PCR. The table shows approximately 150,000 clones, with about four fifths occurring only once. The source material was PBMCs. These TCRs come from a man aged 25-40 years in good health and CMV-seronegative.

V gene TRBV7-9 combines with J gene TRBJ1-1, with D hard to call. The germline gives CDR1 SEHNR, CDR2 FQNEAQ (reference sequence). The CDR3 is made up of 15 amino acids. Trimming cost V 5 bases and J 4 bases, with 17 bases left between them. CDR3 sequence: CASSLLGTSGTEAFF. The CDR3 coding sequence is TGTGCCAGCAGCCTCCTGGGTACTTCGGGCACTGAAGCTTTCTTT.

The chain has TRBV11-2 and TRBJ2-5; 13 bases fit TRBD2. CDR1 SGHAT and CDR2 FQNNGV come from the germline V gene. With 5 bases clipped from V and 0 bases from J, the junction kept 3 bases outside the gene matches. The CDR3 runs 16 residues. CDR3 DNA sequence: TGTGCCAGCAGCCGAGGGACTAGCGGGAACCAAGAGACCCAGTACTTC. Translated, it gives CASSRGTSGNQETQYF.

The rearrangement uses TRBV29-1 and TRBJ2-5, with TRBD1 identical over 7 bases. The J call is doubtful: the DNA matches TRBJ2-7 better. The CDR3 has 12 residues. CDR1 and CDR2 from the germline V gene are SQVTM and ANQGSEA. The CDR3: CSVGGRGYEQYF. CDR3 DNA sequence: TGCAGCGTTGGGGGCAGGGGGTACGAGCAGTACTTC.

The CDR3 region has the DNA TGTGCCAGTAGACGCAGGGATTCTAACTATGGCTACACCTTC. Its translation is CASRRRDSNYGYTF. The rearrangement links TRBV19 to TRBJ1-2; a weak D match, TRBD1 (5 bases). The V and J ends lost 6 bases and 0 bases respectively, with 11 bases between them. Germline V lookup: CDR1 LNHDA, CDR2 SQIVND (reference sequence). This CDR3 region has 14 residues.

In this sample, this clone turned up a few times. The chain couples TRBV4-1 to TRBJ2-7, with 10 bases fitting TRBD2. Germline trimming cut 3 bases from V and 7 bases from J; bases unmatched to any gene: 6. Germline assignment: CDR1 MGHRA and CDR2 YSYEKL. CDR3 length: 14 residues. This CDR3 is CASSHLGTSAEQYF. The CDR3 nucleotides read TGCGCCAGCAGCCACCTAGGGACTAGCGCTGAGCAGTACTTC.

The chain recombines TRBV6-5 with TRBJ2-1; D is unclear. This CDR3 has 15 residues. The germline V gene has CDR1 MNHEY and CDR2 SVGAGI. Trimming pared 6 bases from V and 0 bases from J, leaving 12 bases between. The CDR3 is CASRERSYSYNEQFF. In DNA, the CDR3 is TGTGCCAGCAGGGAGAGGTCTTACTCCTACAATGAGCAGTTCTTC.

On this clone: The junction departs from germline at one end; a sequencing error may be responsible. The V and J genes are TRBV7-7 and TRBJ2-2; the D gene is possibly TRBD1 (6 bases). The CDR3 loop spans 16 amino acids. Per the germline V gene, CDR1 is SSHAT and CDR2 is FNYEAQ (reference sequence). In nucleotides, the CDR3 is TGTGCTAGCAGCTTCGGCCCGGACAGAGACGGTGGGGAGCTGTTTTTT. Translated: CASSFGPDRDGGELFF.

The chain couples TRBV10-1 to TRBJ1-1, with D possibly matching TRBD1 (5 bases). CDR1 is WNHNN, CDR2 SYGVQD, per germline (reference sequence). The CDR3 spans 13 residues. Trimming left V 4 bases short and J 0 bases short, with 6 bases between. The CDR3 region has the DNA TGCGCCAGCAGTGGACAGATGAACACTGAAGCTTTCTTT. Translation: CASSGQMNTEAFF.

The chain employs TRBV5-6 and TRBJ1-1; TRBD1 agrees at 8 bases. Germline CDR1 reads SGHDT; CDR2 reads YYEEEE. This CDR3 comprises 12 residues. With V trimmed by 4 bases and J by 8 bases, 4 bases remained unmatched. The CDR3 coding sequence is TGTGCCAGCAGCCCAGGGGGCGCAGAAGCTTTCTTT. Protein sequence: CASSPGGAEAFF.

This sequence joins TRBV28 and TRBJ1-4, with D tentatively TRBD1 (5 bases). Trimming pared 1 base from V and 6 bases from J, leaving 12 bases between. Germline V gene sequence: CDR1 MDHEN, CDR2 SYDVKM. The CDR3 loop spans 15 amino acids. DNA for the CDR3: TGTGCCAGCAGTTTATCGGGGGAGTTGGATGAAAAACTGTTTTTT. Translation: CASSLSGELDEKLFF.

The chain uses TRBV6-1 and TRBJ2-7, with D perhaps matching TRBD2 (6 bases). CDR3 length: 15 residues. Trimming stripped 3 bases from V and 3 bases from J, with 15 bases between. Germline CDR1 reads MNHNS; CDR2 reads SASEGT. The CDR3 reads CASSEGGSTIYEQYF. Here the CDR3 DNA reads TGTGCCAGCAGTGAGGGGGGATCAACGATCTACGAGCAGTACTTC.